This T cell receptor (beta chain) stems from a study of blood T cell repertoires in COVID-19. Across the whole study: Specimens from acute and convalescent COVID-19 originated in the United States, Italy and Spain. Sources were T cells, B-cell-depleted T cells, or PBMCs; the material itself was cDNA or gDNA.

The V gene end was trimmed by 3 bases and the J gene end by 6 bases; junction bases not matched to a gene: 1. The CDR3 consists of 13 residues. CDR1 is SGHNT, CDR2 YYREEE, per germline (reference sequence). Per the original methods: Reference gene primer amplification gave nucleated cell count estimates. TCRdb's copy holds only in-frame clones and misses some; the assay was immunoSEQ multiplex PCR. D and trimming were read from the DNA, whereas the V and J calls and clone size are those reported in that table. This repertoire shows approximately 430,000 clones, more than 80% found once; its top ten account for over 1.1%.

The clonotype was recovered from a woman aged 30 to 39 with active or convalescent COVID-19. Material: peripheral blood. The chain carries TRBV5-4 and TRBJ2-1; the match to TRBD1 covers 9 bases. DNA of the CDR3: TGTGCCAGCAGCTCGACAGGGGGCAATGAGCAGTTCTTC. It is translated as CASSSTGGNEQFF.